Many counts were recorded for the clone carrying this TCR beta chain. The antigen is undetermined. The time point: longitudinal time-point 2. The study built unsorted libraries from 2 million PBMCs kept at -80 C. CDR3 size: 16 residues. In germline, CDR1 is SGHKS, CDR2 YYEKEE (reference sequence). The V and J ends lost 4 bases and 5 bases, in that order; junction bases with no gene match: 7. This record comes from a study of neurological immune-mediated disorders. Study-wide points: HTLV-1-associated myelopathy led in TCR clonal expansion, while multiple sclerosis ranked lowest, below healthy controls. Private repertoires in all groups were suggested, as expanded clones shared no CDR3 amino acid sequences across subjects.

cDNA was made by 5'RACE with 10-nucleotide random UMIs. TCRdb used MiXCR to reprocess the 5' RACE reads, holding one entry per CDR3 protein. The table shows under 40,000 distinct CDR3 sequences, with about an eighth occurring only once. The source of this sequence is a woman between 40 and 55 years old in good health. The gene calls are TRBV5-5 and TRBJ2-1; 12 nucleotides align to TRBD1. Sequenced input: PBMCs. This CDR3 reads CASSAGTGGVNNEQFF. The CDR3 DNA reads TGTGCCAGCAGCGCCGGGACAGGGGGCGTTAACAATGAGCAGTTCTTC.